This record covers a single TCR beta chain. Its matching antigen is unknown. V lost 6 bases to trimming and J lost 5 bases; unmatched junction nucleotides: 2. Germline assignment: CDR1 MNHEY and CDR2 SVGAGI. The CDR3 consists of 12 residues. Expressed TCRB transcripts were sequenced because the isolated RNA had all been reverse transcribed beforehand. Clones were read by immunoSEQ multiplex PCR, and TCRdb kept only the in-frame ones, dropping some. The profile covers hundreds of thousands of clones, with roughly an eighth appearing a single time and approximately 0.042% taken by the ten largest. The data are from a study of beta chain features in type 1 diabetes. Overall study results and limits: Reduced insertions and increased deletions marked VDJ junctions in type 1 diabetes patients. TCRB CDR3s were moderately but significantly shorter in Type 1 diabetes patients in all four CD4+ subsets.

Sequences were obtained from naive CD4+ T cells from blood. This TCR was sampled from a man aged 18 to 30 with type 1 diabetes. This chain links TRBV6-5 with TRBJ2-5; 8 positions match TRBD1. In DNA, the CDR3 is TGTGCCAGCAGCCGACAGGGGGAGACCCAGTACTTC. It is translated as CASSRQGETQYF.